A selection of T cell receptor beta chains follows, all from one sample in a study of PD-1 blockade in mismatch repair-deficient tumors. The table came from immunoSEQ multiplex PCR; TCRdb's copy has only in-frame clones and leaves some out. The profile shows 45,000 to 55,000 clones, 65% to 85% of them singletons. The material was peripheral blood, obtained roughly 21 weeks after starting pembrolizumab. These receptors originate from an adult with mismatch repair-deficient cancer. Both conserved end residues are part of each CDR3. D genes are given only for firm matches. Clone sizes are given selectively: once, few, many, or a class where the clone is expanded.

V gene: TRBV7-6; CDR3 length: 12; D gene: TRBD1; J gene: TRBJ2-7; clone size: .; CDR3 DNA: TGTGCCAGCAGCTTATTTCGGACAGGGCAGTACTTC; CDR3 protein: CASSLFRTGQYF
V gene: TRBV6-5; CDR3 length: 16; D gene: TRBD1; J gene: TRBJ1-2; clone size: .; CDR3 DNA: TGTGCCAGCAGTTACTCATATGCCGACCACAGGGGAGGCTACACCTTC; CDR3 protein: CASSYSYADHRGGYTF
V gene: TRBV5-6; CDR3 length: 13; D gene: .; J gene: TRBJ1-1; clone size: .; CDR3 DNA: TGTGCCAGCAGCTTTGAGCGGGGCAGGGAAGCTTTCTTT; CDR3 protein: CASSFERGREAFF
V gene: TRBV6-6; CDR3 length: 14; D gene: .; J gene: TRBJ2-7; clone size: .; CDR3 DNA: TGTGCCAGCAGTGCAAGGACAGAGTCCTACGAGCAGTACTTC; CDR3 protein: CASSARTESYEQYF
V gene: TRBV29-1; CDR3 length: 13; D gene: TRBD1; J gene: TRBJ1-4; clone size: .; CDR3 DNA: TGCAGCGTGGAGGGACAGGGGAATGAAAAACTGTTTTTT; CDR3 protein: CSVEGQGNEKLFF
V gene: TRBV7-6; CDR3 length: 15; D gene: TRBD2; J gene: TRBJ2-1; clone size: .; CDR3 DNA: TGTGCCAGCAGACCGGGGACTAGCGGCTCCAATGAGCAGTTCTTC; CDR3 protein: CASRPGTSGSNEQFF
V gene: TRBV7-9; CDR3 length: 16; D gene: TRBD1; J gene: TRBJ1-2; clone size: .; CDR3 DNA: TGTGCCAGCAGCGGCCTCAGGGGGCGAGAAAACTATGGCTACACCTTC; CDR3 protein: CASSGLRGRENYGYTF
V gene: TRBV5-4; CDR3 length: 15; D gene: .; J gene: TRBJ2-7; clone size: .; CDR3 DNA: TGTGCCAGCAGCTCGCCCGGGTCTTACGGGTACGAGCAGTACTTC; CDR3 protein: CASSSPGSYGYEQYF
V gene: TRBV2; CDR3 length: 13; D gene: .; J gene: TRBJ1-2; clone size: once; CDR3 DNA: TGTGCCAGCAGTAAACCAGGGGTATATGGCTACACCTTC; CDR3 protein: CASSKPGVYGYTF
V gene: TRBV12-5; CDR3 length: 15; D gene: .; J gene: TRBJ2-1; clone size: .; CDR3 DNA: TGTGCTAGTGGTTTGTCAGTATCTCGAAGCGATGAGCAGTTCTTC; CDR3 protein: CASGLSVSRSDEQFF